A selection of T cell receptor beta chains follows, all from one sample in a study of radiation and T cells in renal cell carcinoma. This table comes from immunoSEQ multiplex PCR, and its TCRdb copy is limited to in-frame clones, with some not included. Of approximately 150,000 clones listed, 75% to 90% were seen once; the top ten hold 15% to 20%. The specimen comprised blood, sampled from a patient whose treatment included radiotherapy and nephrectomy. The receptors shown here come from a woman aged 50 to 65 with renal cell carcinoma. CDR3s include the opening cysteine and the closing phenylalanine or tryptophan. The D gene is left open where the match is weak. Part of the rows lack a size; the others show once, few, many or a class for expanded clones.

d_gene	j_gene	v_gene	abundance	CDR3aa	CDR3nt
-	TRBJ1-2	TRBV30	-	CAWSANRESGYTF	TGTGCCTGGAGCGCCAACAGGGAGAGTGGCTACACCTTC
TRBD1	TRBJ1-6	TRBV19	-	CASSVDRDNSPLHF	TGTGCCAGTAGTGTGGACAGGGATAATTCACCCCTCCACTTT
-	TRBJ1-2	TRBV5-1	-	CASSLTGRRNYGYTF	TGCGCCAGCAGCTTGACCGGCAGGAGAAACTATGGCTACACCTTC
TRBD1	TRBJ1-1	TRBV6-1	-	CASSDTDRGGRSEAFF	TGTGCCAGCAGTGACACCGACAGGGGAGGAAGGTCTGAAGCTTTCTTT
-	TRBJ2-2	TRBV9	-	CASSVEARDTGELFF	TGTGCCAGCAGCGTAGAGGCTAGGGACACCGGGGAGCTGTTTTTT
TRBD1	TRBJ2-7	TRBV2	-	CASNALQGQAYEQYF	TGTGCCAGCAATGCCCTTCAAGGACAGGCCTACGAGCAGTACTTC
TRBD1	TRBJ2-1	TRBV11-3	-	CASSLVTGTGEYNEQFF	TGTGCCAGCAGCTTAGTAACCGGGACAGGGGAATACAATGAGCAGTTCTTC
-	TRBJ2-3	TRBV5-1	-	CASSSQIGASTDTQYF	TGCGCCAGCAGCTCTCAAATAGGGGCGAGCACAGATACGCAGTATTTT
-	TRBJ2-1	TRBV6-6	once	CASTAGHRSYNEQFF	TGTGCCAGCACGGCGGGGCACCGCTCCTACAATGAGCAGTTCTTC
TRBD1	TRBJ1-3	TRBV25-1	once	CASRRTGGSGNTIYF	TGTGCCAGCAGAAGAACAGGGGGCTCTGGAAACACCATATATTTT
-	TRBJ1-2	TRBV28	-	CASSDGIENGYTF	TGTGCCAGCAGTGATGGTATTGAGAATGGCTACACCTTC
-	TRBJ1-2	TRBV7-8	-	CASSSGIWSYGYTF	TGTGCCAGCAGCTCAGGGATTTGGTCTTATGGCTACACCTTC
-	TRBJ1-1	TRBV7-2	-	CASSRRFPGGTEAFF	TGTGCCAGCAGCCGGCGATTTCCGGGGGGCACTGAAGCTTTCTTT
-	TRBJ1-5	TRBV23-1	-	CAERQSSNQPQHF	TGCGCAGAAAGACAGTCTAGCAATCAGCCCCAGCATTTT
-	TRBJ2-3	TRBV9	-	CASSRDTDTQYF	TGTGCCAGTTCTAGGGACACAGATACGCAGTATTTT
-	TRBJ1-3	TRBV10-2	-	CASTHLDSYNGNTIYF	TGCGCCAGCACTCACTTGGACAGCTACAATGGAAACACCATATATTTT
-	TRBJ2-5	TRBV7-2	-	CASRVGHVQETQYF	TGTGCCAGCAGGGTCGGTCACGTCCAAGAGACCCAGTACTTC
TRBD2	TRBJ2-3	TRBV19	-	CASRSGLADSTDTQYF	TGTGCCAGTAGATCCGGACTAGCGGATAGCACAGATACGCAGTATTTT
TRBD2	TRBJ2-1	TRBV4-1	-	CASSQEGGGRGGNEQFF	TGCGCCAGCAGCCAAGAAGGTGGAGGGAGGGGTGGCAATGAGCAGTTCTTC
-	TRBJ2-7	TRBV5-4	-	CASSLATRRYEQYF	TGTGCCAGCAGCTTGGCTACCAGAAGATACGAGCAGTACTTC
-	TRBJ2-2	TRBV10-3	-	CAISEPSFGAGTGELFF	TGTGCCATCAGTGAGCCCAGCTTCGGGGCGGGGACCGGGGAGCTGTTTTTT
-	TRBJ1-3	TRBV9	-	CASSSETGGGNTIYF	TGTGCCAGCAGCTCGGAGACTGGGGGTGGAAACACCATATATTTT
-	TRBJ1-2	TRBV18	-	CASSPEQGLGGYTF	TGTGCCAGCTCACCGGAACAGGGCTTGGGTGGCTACACCTTC
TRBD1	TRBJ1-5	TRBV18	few	CASSLGQRDQPQHF	TGTGCCAGCTCACTGGGACAGAGAGATCAGCCCCAGCATTTT
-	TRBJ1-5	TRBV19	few	CASKQGSQPQHF	TGTGCCAGTAAACAGGGCTCTCAGCCCCAGCATTTT
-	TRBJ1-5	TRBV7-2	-	CASSNTPNPGTDQPQHF	TGTGCCAGCAGCAATACCCCTAACCCGGGGACGGATCAGCCCCAGCATTTT
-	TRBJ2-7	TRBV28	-	CASPGPAPPYEQYF	TGTGCCAGCCCCGGGCCGGCGCCCCCCTACGAGCAGTACTTC
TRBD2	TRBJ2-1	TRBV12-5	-	CASGFHGVPGLAGGPRFDEQFF	TGTGCTAGTGGTTTCCACGGGGTCCCGGGACTAGCGGGAGGACCACGGTTCGATGAGCAGTTCTTC